The rows below give T cell receptor beta chains drawn from one sample of a study of CD8 T cells in ankylosing spondylitis. MiXCR was run by TCRdb on the 5' RACE reads, yielding one entry per CDR3 protein. The sample yields approximately 42,000 distinct CDR3 sequences, 4% seen once. Sequenced: blood, either unsorted or a sorted T cell fraction (not recorded which). The receptor source for this set is a female donor with ankylosing spondylitis or in good health (not recorded which). Each CDR3 is given with its conserved first and last residue.

V gene: TRBV9; CDR3 protein: CASSVRDTRSSYNSPLHF
V gene: TRBV9; CDR3 protein: CASSVAGNINNEQFF
V gene: TRBV3-1; CDR3 protein: CASSQEPGTRRVYGNQPQHF
V gene: TRBV9; CDR3 protein: CASSVNVGDNEKLFF
V gene: TRBV9; CDR3 protein: CASSSRDSDEKLFF
V gene: TRBV9; CDR3 protein: CASSVLGAGETQYF
V gene: TRBV9; CDR3 protein: CASSVQSGGTDTQYF
V gene: TRBV9; CDR3 protein: CASSVDLGTMDGYTF
V gene: TRBV9; CDR3 protein: CASSVTGSPWEQYF
V gene: TRBV9; CDR3 protein: CASSAEGYSTGETQYF
V gene: TRBV9; CDR3 protein: CASSVEWSEETQYF
V gene: TRBV9; CDR3 protein: CASSVDGVMNTEAFF
V gene: TRBV9; CDR3 protein: CASSVGPGATEAFF
V gene: TRBV9; CDR3 protein: CASSGAGQDYGYTF
V gene: TRBV9; CDR3 protein: CASRWTSGQASTDTQYF
V gene: TRBV9; CDR3 protein: CASSVKALGAVEQFF
V gene: TRBV9; CDR3 protein: CASSAGTSGGLPYNEQFF
V gene: TRBV9; CDR3 protein: CASSRTHSSGGSYEQYF
V gene: TRBV9; CDR3 protein: CASSVEERGSSYNEQFF
V gene: TRBV9; CDR3 protein: CASSVGSWVGTEAFF
V gene: TRBV9; CDR3 protein: CASSVGLGRDNEQFF
V gene: TRBV9; CDR3 protein: CASSVGGGNLGSGYTF
V gene: TRBV9; CDR3 protein: CASSVAGGNEQYF
V gene: TRBV9; CDR3 protein: CASSVDLSTDTQYF
V gene: TRBV9; CDR3 protein: CASSARRGTEAFF
V gene: TRBV9; CDR3 protein: CASSVGWGSGTDTQYF
V gene: TRBV9; CDR3 protein: CASSTRPGQGSNQPQHF
V gene: TRBV9; CDR3 protein: CASSVGSGQGAFGYTF